The 19 T cell receptor beta chains listed next were all sequenced from one sample in a study of blood T cell repertoires in COVID-19. Using immunoSEQ multiplex PCR, the repertoire was profiled, and TCRdb retains in-frame clones only, with some absent. The repertoire holds about 170,000 clones, with less than 85% as singletons. The sequencing sample was made of peripheral blood. Every receptor here comes from a human donor with acute or convalescent COVID-19. The donor label of this sample is uncertain.

CDR3 sequence: CASTPPTTSTDTQYF. In nucleotides, the CDR3 is TGTGCCAGCACTCCACCGACTACGAGCACAGATACGCAGTATTTT. The rearrangement links TRBV6-5 to TRBJ2-3; TRBD2 might be the D (5 bases). Germline lookup yields CDR1 MNHEY and CDR2 SVGAGI. The CDR3 extends over 15 amino acids. The V gene lost 7 bases and the J gene lost 0 bases, with 14 bases spanning the gap.

The chain links TRBV15 to TRBJ1-5; tentatively, D is TRBD1 (5 bases). CDR3 length equals 17 residues. Trimming removed 0 bases from V and 2 bases from J, with 14 bases in between. Germline V gene data show CDR1 as LNHNV and CDR2 as YYDKDF (reference sequence). DNA of the CDR3: TGTGCCACCAGCAGAGATCTTCAGGGCATGGGCAATCAGCCCCAGCATTTT. As protein: CATSRDLQGMGNQPQHF. Full variable domain (outside the CDR3, taken from reference TRBV15 and TRBJ1-5): DAMVIQNPRYQVTQFGKPVTLSCSQTLNHNVMYWYQQKSSQAPKLLFHYYDKDFNNEADTPDNFQSRRPNTSFCFLDIRSPGLGDTAMYLCATSRDLQGMGNQPQHFGDGTRLSIL.

This clone was seen a few times. The V call is TRBV6-5, the J call TRBJ1-2; D gene uncertain. The CDR3 covers 14 residues. Germline CDR1 reads MNHEY; CDR2 reads SVGAGI. Trimming stripped 8 bases from V and 5 bases from J, with 18 bases between. CDR3 protein: CASAASYKAYGYTF. The CDR3 coding sequence is TGTGCCAGCGCTGCTTCTTACAAAGCGTATGGCTACACCTTC.

The rearrangement uses TRBV18 and TRBJ1-5, with 7 bases fitting TRBD1. Trimming at V came to 6 bases and at J to 4 bases, leaving 3 bases not matched to a gene. The CDR3 has 13 amino acids. CDR1 KGHSH and CDR2 LQKENI come from the germline V gene. CDR3 protein: CASSTGENQPQHF. Here the CDR3 DNA reads TGTGCCAGCTCTACAGGGGAAAATCAGCCCCAGCATTTT.

V gene TRBV2 combines with J gene TRBJ2-7; TRBD1 matches at 9 bases. The trim removed 5 bases at V and 5 bases at J, leaving 10 bases unmatched. The CDR3 loop spans 15 amino acids. Per the germline V gene, CDR1 is SNHLY and CDR2 is FYNNEI. The DNA of the CDR3 is TGTGCCAGCAGTTATCGGGACAGGGCTTGGGACGAGCAGTACTTC. It encodes CASSYRDRAWDEQYF. Looking up the rest from reference TRBV2 and TRBJ2-7 gives the full variable domain: EPEVTQTPSHQVTQMGQEVILRCVPISNHLYFYWYRQILGQKVEFLVSFYNNEISEKSEIFDDQFSVERPDGSNFTLKIRSTKLEDSAMYFCASSYRDRAWDEQYFGPGTRLTVT.

DNA for the CDR3: TGTGCCAGCAGCTTGGGAGCGGGTGGGGGAAACATTCAGTACTTC. Its protein is CASSLGAGGGNIQYF. The J gene is TRBJ2-4, the V gene TRBV7-8, with D possibly being TRBD2 (6 bases). V dropped 3 bases and J dropped 6 bases, with 15 bases sitting between them. Germline V gives CDR1 SGHVS, CDR2 FQNEAQ. The CDR3 spans 15 residues.

The V gene is TRBV3-1 (or the pseudogene TRBV3-2), the J gene TRBJ2-4, with D unclear. Germline-derived CDR1 and CDR2 are LGHDT and YNNKEL (reference sequence). This CDR3 comprises 15 residues. Trimming took off 3 bases at V and 0 bases at J, with 9 bases between the two ends. The CDR3 is CASSHTALAKNIQYF. The CDR3 nucleotides are TGTGCCAGCAGCCACACAGCCTTAGCCAAAAACATTCAGTACTTC.

The V and J genes are TRBV4-2 and TRBJ2-3, with 10 bases aligning to TRBD2. This CDR3 comprises 15 residues. Germline V gives CDR1 LGHNA, CDR2 YNFKEQ. J was trimmed by 2 bases and V by 4 bases; bases with no gene match: 3. CDR3 protein: CASSRGTSATDTQYF. Written as DNA, the CDR3 is TGTGCCAGCAGCCGGGGGACTAGCGCCACAGATACGCAGTATTTT.

The chain employs TRBV10-3 and TRBJ2-7; TRBD1 is a possible D gene (6 bases). V was trimmed by 10 bases and J by 4 bases, leaving 26 bases between them. The germline V gene encodes CDR1 ENHRY and CDR2 SYGVKD. The CDR3 length is 16 residues. CDR3 nucleotide sequence: TGTGCCACTCGGCAGGGGATGGTTCCCCCTGTATACGAGCAGTACTTC. Encoded protein: CATRQGMVPPVYEQYF.

The chain is built from TRBV9 and TRBJ1-1; D is uncertain. This CDR3 comprises 13 residues. Germline V gene data show CDR1 as SGDLS and CDR2 as YYNGEE. V gave up 0 bases and J gave up 1 base, with 4 bases separating them. The CDR3 loop is CASSVGENTEAFF. As DNA, the CDR3 is TGTGCCAGCAGCGTAGGCGAGAACACTGAAGCTTTCTTT.

The chain is built from TRBV6-4 and TRBJ1-5; D remains unclear. Looked up from germline, CDR1 is MRHNA and CDR2 is SNTAGT. There are 14 residues in the CDR3. Deletions cut 2 bases from V and 0 bases from J, with 5 bases between. The CDR3 coding sequence is TGTGCCAGCAGTGACACCTATAGCAATCAGCCCCAGCATTTT. This codes for CASSDTYSNQPQHF.

The chain uses TRBV5-4 and TRBJ2-7, with TRBD2 matching 7 bases. Germline V lookup: CDR1 SGHNT, CDR2 YYREEE (reference sequence). CDR3 length: 14 amino acids. With 4 bases clipped from V and 1 base from J, the junction kept 5 bases outside the gene matches. The CDR3 here is CASSTSGASYEQYF. The CDR3 DNA reads as TGTGCCAGCAGCACAAGCGGGGCATCCTACGAGCAGTACTTC.

The J gene is TRBJ1-2, the V gene TRBV7-9, with 8 bases identical to TRBD1. CDR1 and CDR2 (germline): SEHNR, FQNEAQ (reference sequence). V trimming: 6 bases; J trimming: 5 bases; junction bases outside the gene matches: 8. CDR3 length equals 14 residues. For the CDR3, the DNA is TGTGCCAGCAGTCCCCGGCAGGGGGCATATGGCTACACCTTC. It encodes CASSPRQGAYGYTF.

J is TRBJ1-1 and V is TRBV27, with D hard to call. This CDR3 is built from 13 residues. Per germline, CDR1 MNHEY and CDR2 SMNVEV (reference sequence). The ends were cut back, 4 bases at V and 4 bases at J, with 10 bases in the middle. The CDR3 DNA is TGTGCCAGCAGTTCTGTCAGTTTCACTGAAGCTTTCTTT. Translation gives CASSSVSFTEAFF.

The chain carries TRBV20-1 and TRBJ1-1; tentatively, D is TRBD1 (5 bases). Germline CDR1 reads DFQATT; CDR2 reads SNEGSKA (reference sequence). V was trimmed by 2 bases and J by 11 bases, leaving 12 bases between them. The CDR3 spans 11 residues. Written as DNA, the CDR3 is TGCAGTGCTAGATTGCAGGGCCCCGCTTTCTTT. This codes for CSARLQGPAFF.

This clone has more than one count but fewer than ten. CDR3 loop: CASSPGLGDRGTYEQYF. The CDR3 DNA follows: TGTGCCAGCAGCCCCGGCCTCGGGGACAGGGGGACATACGAGCAGTACTTC. J is TRBJ2-7 and V is TRBV9; 11 bases are shared with TRBD1. The CDR3 runs 17 residues. V dropped 4 bases and J dropped 4; count of bases not matched to a gene: 13. Germline V CDR1 and CDR2: SGDLS, YYNGEE.

In DNA, the CDR3 is TGTGCCAGCAGCTTTACAGGGTCCCAAGAGACCCAGTACTTC. Translation: CASSFTGSQETQYF. The chain has TRBV5-4 and TRBJ2-5; maybe TRBD1 (6 bases). Germline lookup yields CDR1 SGHNT and CDR2 YYREEE (reference sequence). The V gene lost 2 bases and the J gene lost 1 base, with 9 bases spanning the gap. CDR3 size: 14 residues.

V and J are TRBV11-3 and TRBJ1-2, with 8 bases matching TRBD1. V shed 2 bases and J 8 bases; nucleotides not matched to a gene: 7. This CDR3 comprises 14 residues. CDR1 is SGHNT and CDR2 is YENEEA in the germline V gene. CDR3 residues: CASSLRTGNTGYTF. DNA for the CDR3: TGTGCCAGCAGCTTAAGGACAGGGAATACAGGCTACACCTTC.

The genes are TRBV15 and TRBJ2-1; D gene uncertain. Germline loops: CDR1 LNHNV, CDR2 YYDKDF (reference sequence). CDR3 length: 14 amino acids. V was pared by 3 bases and J by 8 bases, with 14 bases between. The CDR3 here is CATSSASGEDEQFF. CDR3 in DNA: TGTGCCACCAGCAGTGCCTCCGGTGAAGATGAGCAGTTCTTC.